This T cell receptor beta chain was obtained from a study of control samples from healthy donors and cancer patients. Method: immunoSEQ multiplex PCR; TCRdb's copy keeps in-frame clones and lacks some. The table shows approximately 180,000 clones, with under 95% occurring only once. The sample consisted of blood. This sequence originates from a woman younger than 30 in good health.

The CDR3 protein is CATSTGRLGQETQYF. The DNA of the CDR3 is TGTGCCACCAGTACTGGCCGACTGGGCCAAGAGACCCAGTACTTC. This chain uses TRBV24-1 with TRBJ2-5; D gene ambiguous. The CDR3 is made up of 15 amino acids. The germline V gene encodes CDR1 KGHDR and CDR2 SFDVKD. V lost 6 bases and J 1 base, leaving 14 bases between the germline ends.